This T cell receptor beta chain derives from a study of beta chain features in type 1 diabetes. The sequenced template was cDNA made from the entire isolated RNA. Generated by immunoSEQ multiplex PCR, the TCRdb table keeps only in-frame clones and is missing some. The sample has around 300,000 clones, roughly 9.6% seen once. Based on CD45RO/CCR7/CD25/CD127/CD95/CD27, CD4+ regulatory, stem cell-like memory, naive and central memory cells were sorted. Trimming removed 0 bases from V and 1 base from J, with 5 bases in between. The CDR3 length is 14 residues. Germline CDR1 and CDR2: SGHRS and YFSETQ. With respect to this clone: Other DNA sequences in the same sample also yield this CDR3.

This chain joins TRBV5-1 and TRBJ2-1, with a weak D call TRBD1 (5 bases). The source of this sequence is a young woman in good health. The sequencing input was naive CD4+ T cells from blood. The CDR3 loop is CASSLGQSYNEQFF. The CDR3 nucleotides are TGCGCCAGCAGCTTGGGACAGTCCTACAATGAGCAGTTCTTC. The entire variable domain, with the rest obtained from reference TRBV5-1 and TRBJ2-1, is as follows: KAGVTQTPRYLIKTRGQQVTLSCSPISGHRSVSWYQQTPGQGLQFLFEYFSETQRNKGNFPGRFSGRQFSNSRSEMNVSTLELGDSALYLCASSLGQSYNEQFFGPGTRLTVL.